What follows are 9 T cell receptor beta chains derived from one specimen sequenced in a study of identical twins. One entry per CDR3 protein, called by TCRdb with MiXCR from the 5' RACE reads. This table has 1.5 million to 2 million distinct CDR3 sequences, roughly a third appearing once. What was sequenced was cord blood. These TCRs come from a newborn girl in good health.

The V call is TRBV6-6, the J call TRBJ2-1, with unresolved D. The CDR3 has 13 residues. V was cut by 2 bases and J by 5 bases, with 7 bases left in between. Germline loops: CDR1 MNHNY, CDR2 SVGAGI (reference sequence). The CDR3 protein is CASSYEPHNEQFF. DNA for the CDR3: TGTGCCAGCAGTTACGAGCCACACAATGAGCAGTTCTTC.

This chain uses TRBV6-2 or TRBV6-3 with TRBJ1-5; maybe TRBD1 (5 bases). V lost 3 bases and J lost 6, with 12 bases in between. CDR1 and CDR2 from the germline V gene are MNHEY and SVGEGT. CDR3 size: 14 residues. For the CDR3, the DNA is TGTGCCAGCAGTTATCGGGCCAGGGCTCAGCCCCAGCATTTT. Residues: CASSYRARAQPQHF.

This chain joins TRBV27 and TRBJ1-2; 10 positions match TRBD1. Germline V gives CDR1 MNHEY, CDR2 SMNVEV (reference sequence). V lost 3 bases to trimming and J lost 0 bases; unmatched junction nucleotides: 4. The CDR3 sequence is 16 residues long. In DNA form, the CDR3 reads TGTGCCAGCAGTTTTTGGACAGGGGGTTCTAACTATGGCTACACCTTC. It translates to CASSFWTGGSNYGYTF.

This clonotype occurred a few times. The chain has TRBV30 and TRBJ2-5, with D tentatively TRBD1 (6 bases). Gene TRBJ2-7 matches the end of the DNA better, so the J call may be wrong. The CDR3 loop spans 13 amino acids. Germline CDR1 reads GTSNPN; CDR2 reads SVGIG (reference sequence). The CDR3 is CALALTGTYEQYF. In DNA, the CDR3 is TGTGCCTTAGCCCTCACAGGGACCTACGAGCAGTACTTC.

The chain carries TRBV7-2 and TRBJ2-1; maybe TRBD1 (5 bases). Between the trimmed V and J ends, which lost 2 bases and 0 bases, there was a span of 8 bases. CDR3 length: 15 amino acids. Germline V lookup: CDR1 SGHTA, CDR2 FQGNSA. CDR3 loop: CASSLRTNSYNEQFF. The CDR3 region has the DNA TGTGCCAGCAGCTTACGGACAAACTCCTACAATGAGCAGTTCTTC. Together with reference TRBV7-2 and TRBJ2-1, the CDR3 gives the full variable domain: GAGVSQSPSNKVTEKGKDVELRCDPISGHTALYWYRQSLGQGLEFLIYFQGNSAPDKSGLPSDRFSAERTGGSVSTLTIQRTQQEDSAVYLCASSLRTNSYNEQFFGPGTRLTVL.

With respect to this clonotype: A much larger clone is a single base away; this may be a read error. The chain is built from TRBV4-2 and TRBJ2-5, with D tentatively TRBD2 (5 bases). The germline gives CDR1 LGHNA, CDR2 YNFKEQ. The CDR3 spans 14 residues. Trimming shortened V by 3 bases and J by 2 bases, and 10 bases separated the two germline ends. The CDR3 region is CASSHGLTQETQYF. In DNA form, the CDR3 reads TGTGCCAGCAGCCATGGACTGACTCAAGAGACCCAGTACTTC.

V gene TRBV6-1 combines with J gene TRBJ2-3; D is uncertain. The CDR3 consists of 15 residues. Germline values: CDR1 MNHNS, CDR2 SASEGT. Trimming left V 6 bases short and J 10 bases short, with 23 bases between. This chain's CDR3 is CASSRSPKPNMAQYF. CDR3 in DNA: TGTGCCAGCAGCCGCTCGCCCAAACCTAACATGGCGCAGTATTTT.

This chain connects TRBV20-1 to TRBJ1-5; D is possibly TRBD1 (6 bases). Germline V gene sequence: CDR1 DFQATT, CDR2 SNEGSKA (reference sequence). The V gene lost 6 bases and the J gene lost 5 bases, with 8 bases spanning the gap. The CDR3 extends over 11 amino acids. Written as DNA, the CDR3 is TGCAGTGCACAGGGCCATCAGCCCCAGCATTTT. Translated: CSAQGHQPQHF.

This clonotype turned up a few times. The chain couples TRBV2 to TRBJ2-7, with 11 bases matching TRBD2. The J call may be in error: the DNA end matches TRBJ2-4 better. The CDR3 extends over 19 amino acids. Germline V CDR1 and CDR2: SNHLY, FYNNEI. The CDR3 here is CASSEEIGTSGSRGDIQYF. The CDR3 nucleotides are TGTGCCAGCAGTGAAGAGATAGGTACTAGCGGGAGCAGGGGGGACATTCAGTACTTC.